This TCR beta chain appears in the sequencing data of a study of T cells and copy number aberrations in small-cell lung cancer. Study findings and constraints: Most clones, about 75-97.7%, were restricted to a single tumor region. Copy number aberration burden correlated negatively with tumor T-cell density, richness, clonality.

The data were produced by immunoSEQ multiplex PCR, yet TCRdb's version contains in-frame clones alone and is incomplete. The top ten clones hold 5.5% to 7.5% of a sample with over 850 clones, around 86% of them seen once. As concerns this clone: Its antigen is not known.

Each donor had smoking or heavy second-hand smoke exposure. The CDR3 contains 17 residues. CDR1 is MGHRA and CDR2 is YSYEKL in the germline V gene. The junction had 4 bases not matched to a gene; V was cut back by 0 bases and J by 0 bases. Source material: tumor tissue. The rearrangement uses TRBV4-1 and TRBJ1-3; 8 nucleotides match TRBD1. The sequence was obtained from a man aged 55-75 years with small cell lung cancer. The CDR3 spells CASSQEDRVLSGNTIYF. CDR3 bases: TGCGCCAGCAGCCAAGAGGACAGGGTCCTCTCTGGAAACACCATATATTTT.